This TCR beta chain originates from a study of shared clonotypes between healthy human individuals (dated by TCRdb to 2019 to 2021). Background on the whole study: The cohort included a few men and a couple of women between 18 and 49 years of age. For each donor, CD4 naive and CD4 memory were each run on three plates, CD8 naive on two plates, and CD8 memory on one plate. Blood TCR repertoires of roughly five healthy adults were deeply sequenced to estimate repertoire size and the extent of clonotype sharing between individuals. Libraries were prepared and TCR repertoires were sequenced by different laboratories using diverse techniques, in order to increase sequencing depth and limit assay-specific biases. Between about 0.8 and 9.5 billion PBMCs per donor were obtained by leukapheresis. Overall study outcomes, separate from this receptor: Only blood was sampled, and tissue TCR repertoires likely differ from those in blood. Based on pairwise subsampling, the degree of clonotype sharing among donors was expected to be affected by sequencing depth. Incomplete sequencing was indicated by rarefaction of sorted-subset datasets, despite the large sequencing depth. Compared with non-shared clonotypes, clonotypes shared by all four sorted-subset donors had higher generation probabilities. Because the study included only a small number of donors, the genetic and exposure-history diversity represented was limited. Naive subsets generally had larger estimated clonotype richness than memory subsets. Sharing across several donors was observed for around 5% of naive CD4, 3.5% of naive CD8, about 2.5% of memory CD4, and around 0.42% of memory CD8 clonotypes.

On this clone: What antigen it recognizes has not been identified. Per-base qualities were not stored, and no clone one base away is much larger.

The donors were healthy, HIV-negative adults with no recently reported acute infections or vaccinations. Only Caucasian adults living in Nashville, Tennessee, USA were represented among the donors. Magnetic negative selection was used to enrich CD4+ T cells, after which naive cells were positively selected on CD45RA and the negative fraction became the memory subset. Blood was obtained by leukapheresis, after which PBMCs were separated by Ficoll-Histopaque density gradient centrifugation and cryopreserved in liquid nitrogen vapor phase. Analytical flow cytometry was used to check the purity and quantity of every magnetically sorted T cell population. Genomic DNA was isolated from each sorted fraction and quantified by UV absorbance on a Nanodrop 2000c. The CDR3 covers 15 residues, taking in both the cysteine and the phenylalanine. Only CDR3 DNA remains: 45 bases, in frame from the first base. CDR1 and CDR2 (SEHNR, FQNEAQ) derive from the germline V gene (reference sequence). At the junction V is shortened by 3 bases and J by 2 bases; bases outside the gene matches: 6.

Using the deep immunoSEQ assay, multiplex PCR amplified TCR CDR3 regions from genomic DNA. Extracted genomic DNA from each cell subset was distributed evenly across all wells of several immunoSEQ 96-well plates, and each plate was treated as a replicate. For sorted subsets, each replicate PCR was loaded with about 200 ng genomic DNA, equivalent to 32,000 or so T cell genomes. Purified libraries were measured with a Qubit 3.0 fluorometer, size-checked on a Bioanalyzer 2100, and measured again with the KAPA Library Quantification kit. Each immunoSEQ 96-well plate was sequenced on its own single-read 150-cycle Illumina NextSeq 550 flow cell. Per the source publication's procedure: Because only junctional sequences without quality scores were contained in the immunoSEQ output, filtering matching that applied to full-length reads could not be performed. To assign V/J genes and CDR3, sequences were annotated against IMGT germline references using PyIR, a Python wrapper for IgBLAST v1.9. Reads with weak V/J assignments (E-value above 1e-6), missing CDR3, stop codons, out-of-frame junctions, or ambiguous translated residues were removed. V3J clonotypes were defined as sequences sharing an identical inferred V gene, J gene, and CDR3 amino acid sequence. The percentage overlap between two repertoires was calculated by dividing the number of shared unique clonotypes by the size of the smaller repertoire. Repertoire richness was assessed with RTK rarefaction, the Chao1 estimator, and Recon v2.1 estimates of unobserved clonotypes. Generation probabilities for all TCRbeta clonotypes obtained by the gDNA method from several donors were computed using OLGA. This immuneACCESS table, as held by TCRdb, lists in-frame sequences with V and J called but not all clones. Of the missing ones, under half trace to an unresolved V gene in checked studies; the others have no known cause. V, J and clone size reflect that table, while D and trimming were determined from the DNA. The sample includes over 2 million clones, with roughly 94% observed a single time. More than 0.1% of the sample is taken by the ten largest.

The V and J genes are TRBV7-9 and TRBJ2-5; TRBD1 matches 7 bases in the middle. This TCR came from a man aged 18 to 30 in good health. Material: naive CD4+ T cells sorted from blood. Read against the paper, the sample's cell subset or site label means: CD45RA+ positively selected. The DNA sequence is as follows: TGTGCCAGCAGCTTGACAGGGAAGACACAAGAGACCCAGTACTTC. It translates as CASSLTGKTQETQYF.